Included here is one T cell receptor (beta chain) sequence, with context. Its specific antigen is unknown. No base qualities exist here, and no much larger clone lies one base off it. The data stem from a study of T-cell reconstitution after alpha-beta-depleted transplantation in children (dated by TCRdb to 2016 to 2017). With respect to the entire study: T-cell immune reconstitution after TCRalphabeta/CD19-depleted allogeneic hematopoietic cell transplantation in children was quantitatively tracked in the study by means of TCR repertoire profiling.

Interpreted using the paper, the treatment or condition label stands for: allogeneic hematopoietic cell transplantation with graft depleted of TCRalphabeta T cells and CD19 B cells. The transplant recipients were children given TCRalphabeta/CD19-depleted allogeneic hematopoietic cell grafts. The germline V gene sets CDR1 to SNHLY and CDR2 to FYNNEI. The CDR3 runs 15 amino acids, cysteine and phenylalanine included. The CDR3 DNA has 45 bases and is translated from base 1. The V end gives up 5 bases and the J end 4 bases, leaving 9 bases in the junction not matched to a gene. The paper as a whole reports these results and caveats: In some patients, the high TCRbeta diversity seen at day 60 was put down to recipient T cells and intrathymic progenitors that had survived conditioning. The apparently early alphabetaT-cell count recovery about two months after transplant was reportedly dependent on only several hundred rapidly expanded clones derived from non-depleted graft cells. Over subsequent months, a decline in hyperexpanded clone frequencies was noted, and after one year, T-cell counts and TCRbeta diversity were mostly ascribed to newly produced T cells.

Receptor libraries were prepared by PCR. Instrument on record: Illumina HiSeq 2500. TCR library preparation used molecular barcoding, with unique molecular identifiers applied to normalize quantification of the TCRbeta repertoire. TCRdb itself trimmed the public reads at Q25 with fastp, ran MiXCR and retained productive beta chains. A single entry per CDR3 protein holds the most common genes and DNA from its merged rows. The sample data list approximately 290,000 distinct CDR3 sequences, and roughly 12% of these were observed just once. The top ten clonotypes cover 20% to 25% of the sample. In this chain, TRBV2 is recombined with TRBJ2-7, and 9 bases in between align with TRBD2. The sample consisted of peripheral blood, taken 180 days after TCRalphabeta/CD19-depleted stem cell transplant. The origin of this receptor is a male patient aged 2-9 years who had a stem cell transplant for chronic granulomatous disease, so the T cells may come from the graft donor. In nucleotides, the sequence is TGTGCCAGCAGTTTTGATAGCGGGAGAGGATACGAGCAGTACTTC. Its product reads: CASSFDSGRGYEQYF.